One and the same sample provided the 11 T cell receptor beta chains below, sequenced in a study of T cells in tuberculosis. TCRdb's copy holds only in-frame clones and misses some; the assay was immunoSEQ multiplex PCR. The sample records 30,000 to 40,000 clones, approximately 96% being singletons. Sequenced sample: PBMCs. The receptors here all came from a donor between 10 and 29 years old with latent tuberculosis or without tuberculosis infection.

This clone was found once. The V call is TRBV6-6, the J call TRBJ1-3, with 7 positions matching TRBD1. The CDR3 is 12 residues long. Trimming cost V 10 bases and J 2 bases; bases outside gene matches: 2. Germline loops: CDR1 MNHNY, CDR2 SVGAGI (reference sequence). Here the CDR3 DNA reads TGTGCCACGCAGGGGGCTGGAAACACCATATATTTT. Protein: CATQGAGNTIYF.

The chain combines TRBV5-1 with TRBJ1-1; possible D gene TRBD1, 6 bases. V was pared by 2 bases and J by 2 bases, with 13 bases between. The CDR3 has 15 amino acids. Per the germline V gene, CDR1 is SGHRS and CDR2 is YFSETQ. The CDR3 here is CASSFNRAVNTEAFF. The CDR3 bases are TGCGCCAGCAGCTTTAACAGGGCCGTTAACACTGAAGCTTTCTTT.

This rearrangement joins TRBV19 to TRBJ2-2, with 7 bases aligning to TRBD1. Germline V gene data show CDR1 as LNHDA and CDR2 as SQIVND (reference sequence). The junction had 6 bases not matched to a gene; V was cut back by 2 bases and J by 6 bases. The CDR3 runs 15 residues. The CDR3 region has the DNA TGTGCCAGTAGTATAATGACAGGGATCCCCGGGGAGCTGTTTTTT. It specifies CASSIMTGIPGELFF.

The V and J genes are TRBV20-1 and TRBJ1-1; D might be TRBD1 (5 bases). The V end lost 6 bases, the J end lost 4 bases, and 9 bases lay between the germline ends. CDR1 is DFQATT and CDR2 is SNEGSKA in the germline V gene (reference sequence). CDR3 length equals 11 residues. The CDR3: CSAPGRTEAFF. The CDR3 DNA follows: TGCAGTGCCCCAGGGCGCACTGAAGCTTTCTTT.

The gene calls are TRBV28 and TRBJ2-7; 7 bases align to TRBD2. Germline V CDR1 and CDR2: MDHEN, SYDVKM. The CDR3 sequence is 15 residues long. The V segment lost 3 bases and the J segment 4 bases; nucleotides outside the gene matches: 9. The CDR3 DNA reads TGTGCCAGCAGTTTGGGAGCGGGATACGGGTACGAGCAGTACTTC. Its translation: CASSLGAGYGYEQYF.

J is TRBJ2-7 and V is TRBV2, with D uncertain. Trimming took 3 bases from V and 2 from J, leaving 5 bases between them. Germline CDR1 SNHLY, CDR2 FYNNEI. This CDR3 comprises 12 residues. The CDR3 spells CASSDSAYEQYF. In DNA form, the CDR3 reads TGTGCCAGCAGTGACAGCGCCTACGAGCAGTACTTC.

CDR3 sequence reads: CAIRDSPAGGYEQYF. The CDR3 nucleotides read TGTGCCATCAGAGACTCCCCAGCGGGCGGCTACGAGCAGTACTTC. The chain recombines TRBV10-3 with TRBJ2-7, with TRBD2 as a possible D gene (6 bases). V shed 6 bases and J shed 3 bases, with 18 bases lying between them. CDR3 size: 15 residues. The V gene's germline CDR1 is ENHRY and CDR2 SYGVKD.

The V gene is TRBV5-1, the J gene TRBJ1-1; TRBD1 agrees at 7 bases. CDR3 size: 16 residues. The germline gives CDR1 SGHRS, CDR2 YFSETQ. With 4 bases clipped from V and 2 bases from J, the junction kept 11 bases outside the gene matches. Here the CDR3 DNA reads TGCGCCAGCAGCCCAGCGCGACAGGGCGTTAACACTGAAGCTTTCTTT. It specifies CASSPARQGVNTEAFF. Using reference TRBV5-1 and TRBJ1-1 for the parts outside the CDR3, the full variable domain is KAGVTQTPRYLIKTRGQQVTLSCSPISGHRSVSWYQQTPGQGLQFLFEYFSETQRNKGNFPGRFSGRQFSNSRSEMNVSTLELGDSALYLCASSPARQGVNTEAFFGQGTRLTVV.

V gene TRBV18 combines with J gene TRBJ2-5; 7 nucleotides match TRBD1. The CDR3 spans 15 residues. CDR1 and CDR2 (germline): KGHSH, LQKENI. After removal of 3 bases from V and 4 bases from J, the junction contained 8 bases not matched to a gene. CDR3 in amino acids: CASSPPPAGGETQYF. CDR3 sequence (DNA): TGTGCCAGCTCACCCCCCCCGGCAGGGGGAGAGACCCAGTACTTC.

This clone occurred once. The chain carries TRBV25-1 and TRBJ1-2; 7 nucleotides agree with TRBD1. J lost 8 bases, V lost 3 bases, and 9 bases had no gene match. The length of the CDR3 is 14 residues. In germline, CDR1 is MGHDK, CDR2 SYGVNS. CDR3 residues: CASSEARGQRGYTF. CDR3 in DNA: TGTGCCAGCAGTGAGGCGCGGGGACAGCGCGGCTACACCTTC.

The CDR3, as DNA: TGTGCCAGCGGCTTATCCCGGGACTACTATACGAAGCAGTACTTC. It codes for CASGLSRDYYTKQYF. V usage is TRBV28 and J usage is TRBJ2-7, with 7 nucleotides matching TRBD2. With V trimmed by 8 bases and J by 8 bases, 18 bases remained unmatched. Per the germline V gene, CDR1 is MDHEN and CDR2 is SYDVKM. The CDR3 is 15 amino acids.